There are many counts of the clone carrying this T cell receptor beta chain. This CDR3 has 13 residues. Looked up from germline, CDR1 is ENHRY and CDR2 is SYGVKD. Indicated time point: newly diagnosed GD, antithyroid drugs for less than 3 months. The TCR library used RNA extracted from PBMCs. The source of the sample is a study of regulatory T cells in long-lasting Graves disease. The authors built TCR beta libraries using iRepertoire HTBI primers and Arm-PCR of CDR3 regions. In TCRdb, the multiplex PCR reads were re-called with MiXCR into one record per CDR3 protein. The profile shows some 600,000 distinct CDR3 sequences, 15% to 20% of them singletons. These data are also associated with another study on T cells in Graves' hyperthyroidism and ophthalmopathy.

This sample comprised peripheral blood mononuclear cells (PBMCs), obtained at new diagnosis, from a patient treated with antithyroid drugs. The receptor was isolated from a man between 18 and 35 years old with Graves disease. The genes are TRBV10-3 and TRBJ2-1; D gene ambiguous. The J call may be in error: the DNA end matches TRBJ2-5 better. In DNA, the CDR3 is TGTGCCATCAGTGAGCGTCGCGAAGAGACCCAGTACTTC. It encodes CAISERREETQYF.